One T cell receptor beta chain is described in this entry. Its matching antigen is unknown. TCRdb's table, derived via immunoSEQ multiplex PCR, lists solely in-frame clones and lacks some. The repertoire has around 90,000 clones, 80% to 95% of them found once; the top ten carry around 0.49%. CDR3 length: 14 amino acids. Germline loops: CDR1 LNHDA, CDR2 SQIVND (reference sequence). V lost 5 bases and J lost 6; bases outside the gene matches: 8. This entry belongs to a study of graft-versus-host responses after intestinal transplantation. This specimen was unstimulated CD8+ T cells sorted from spleen or lymph node cells, taken before intestinal transplant. The chain carries TRBV19 and TRBJ1-1; 8 bases align to TRBD1. The sequence came from a human donor who received an intestinal transplant. The chain's CDR3 is CASSALSGGPEAFF. CDR3 nucleotide sequence: TGTGCCAGTAGTGCCCTCTCAGGGGGCCCTGAAGCTTTCTTT.